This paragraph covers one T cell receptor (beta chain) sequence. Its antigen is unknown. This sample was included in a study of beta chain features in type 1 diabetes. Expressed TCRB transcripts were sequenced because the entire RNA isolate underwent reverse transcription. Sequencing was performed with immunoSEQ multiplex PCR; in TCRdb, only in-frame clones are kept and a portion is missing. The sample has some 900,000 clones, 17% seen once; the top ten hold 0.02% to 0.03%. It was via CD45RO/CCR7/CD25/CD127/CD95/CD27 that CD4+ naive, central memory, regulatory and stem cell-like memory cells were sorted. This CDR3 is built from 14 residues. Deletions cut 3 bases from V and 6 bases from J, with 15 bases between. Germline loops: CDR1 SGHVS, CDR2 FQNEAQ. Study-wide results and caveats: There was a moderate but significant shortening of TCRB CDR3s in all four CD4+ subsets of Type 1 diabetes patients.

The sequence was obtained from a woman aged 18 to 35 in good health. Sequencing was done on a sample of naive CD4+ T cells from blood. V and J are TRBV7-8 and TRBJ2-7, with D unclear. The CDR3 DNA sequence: TGTGCCAGCAGCTTGGTAGCCTACCTCGCCGAGCAGTACTTC. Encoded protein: CASSLVAYLAEQYF.